This TCR beta chain was profiled in a study of T cell repertoires in cytomegalovirus infection. Study details: Used in the study were CMV epitopes, some recently identified and HLA-C-restricted, others well-studied and HLA-B-restricted. Both CMV infection and a matching HLA type were indicated by public TCR beta signatures. Findings and caveats of the study: Frequencies of public TCR beta families were cumulated, and this identified carriers of CMV plus the relevant HLA.

Of note for this clonotype: Its antigen is not identified.

This CDR3 is built from 14 residues. V dropped 1 base and J dropped 6 bases, with 12 bases sitting between them. Germline values: CDR1 LGHNA, CDR2 YNFKEQ. Each CDR3 protein is one row after TCRdb ran MiXCR on the reads. The repertoire has 380,000 or so distinct CDR3 sequences, roughly 34% of them found once; the top ten carry roughly 12%. The chain has TRBV4-2 and TRBJ1-1, with D uncertain. This TCR came from a human donor in good health (CMV status not recorded). Some clones in this sample may be carry-over from other donors' samples. Sequenced here: cultured PBMCs, sampled from culture after CMV antigen stimulation. The CDR3 nucleotides are TGTGCCAGCAGCCAAGGAAACAGCCCCTCTGAAGCTTTCTTT. It translates to CASSQGNSPSEAFF.